The clone carrying this T cell receptor (beta chain) was seen a few times. Antigen: not known. Germline V gives CDR1 SQVTM, CDR2 ANQGSEA. Trimming removed 5 bases from V and 0 bases from J, with 4 bases in between. The CDR3 is 11 amino acids. The data were obtained in a study of early T cells in non-severe SARS-CoV-2 infection. TCRdb recomputed calls from the 5' RACE reads with MiXCR, one row per CDR3 protein. Among more than 95,000 distinct CDR3 sequences listed, around 17% were seen once. Study findings and constraints: Clonotype matching in VDJdb favored anti-spike CD8 responses and did not capture private and CD4 specificities.

V gene TRBV29-1 combines with J gene TRBJ1-1; no clear D. This TCR was sampled from an adult who was a healthcare worker with PCR-confirmed SARS-CoV-2 infection or an uninfected control (not recorded which). Source material: whole blood. Written as DNA, the CDR3 is TGCAGCGTTCCGTTGAACACTGAAGCTTTCTTT. Amino acids: CSVPLNTEAFF.